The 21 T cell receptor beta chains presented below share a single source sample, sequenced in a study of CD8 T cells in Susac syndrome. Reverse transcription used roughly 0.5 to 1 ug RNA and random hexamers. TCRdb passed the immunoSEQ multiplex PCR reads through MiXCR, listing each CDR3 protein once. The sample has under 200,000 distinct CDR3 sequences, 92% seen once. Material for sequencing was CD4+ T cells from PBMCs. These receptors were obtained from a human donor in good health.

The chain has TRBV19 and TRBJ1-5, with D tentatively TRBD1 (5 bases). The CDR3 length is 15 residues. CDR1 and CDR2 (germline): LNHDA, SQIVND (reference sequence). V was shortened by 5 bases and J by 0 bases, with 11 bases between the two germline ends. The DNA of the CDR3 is TGTGCCAGTAGTGGTGGAGGGGATAGCAATCAGCCCCAGCATTTT. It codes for CASSGGGDSNQPQHF. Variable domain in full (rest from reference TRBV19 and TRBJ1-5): DGGITQSPKYLFRKEGQNVTLSCEQNLNHDAMYWYRQDPGQGLRLIYYSQIVNDFQKGDIAEGYSVSREKKESFPLTVTSAQKNPTAFYLCASSGGGDSNQPQHFGDGTRLSIL.

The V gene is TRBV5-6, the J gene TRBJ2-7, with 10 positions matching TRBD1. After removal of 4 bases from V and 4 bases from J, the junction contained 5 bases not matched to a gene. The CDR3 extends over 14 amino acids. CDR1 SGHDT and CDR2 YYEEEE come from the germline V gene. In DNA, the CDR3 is TGTGCCAGCAGCGGAAGGACAGGGGGATACGAGCAGTACTTC. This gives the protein CASSGRTGGYEQYF.

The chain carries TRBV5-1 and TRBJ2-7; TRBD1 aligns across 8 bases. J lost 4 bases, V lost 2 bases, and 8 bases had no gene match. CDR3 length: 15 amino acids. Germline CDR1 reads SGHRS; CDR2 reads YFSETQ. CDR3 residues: CASSFRDRIGYEQYF. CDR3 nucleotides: TGCGCCAGCAGCTTCCGGGACAGGATCGGTTACGAGCAGTACTTC.

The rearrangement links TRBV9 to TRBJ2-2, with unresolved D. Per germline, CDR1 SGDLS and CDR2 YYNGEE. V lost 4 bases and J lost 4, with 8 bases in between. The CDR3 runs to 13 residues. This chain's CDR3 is CASSPVSTGELFF. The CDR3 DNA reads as TGTGCCAGCAGCCCTGTGAGCACCGGGGAGCTGTTTTTT.

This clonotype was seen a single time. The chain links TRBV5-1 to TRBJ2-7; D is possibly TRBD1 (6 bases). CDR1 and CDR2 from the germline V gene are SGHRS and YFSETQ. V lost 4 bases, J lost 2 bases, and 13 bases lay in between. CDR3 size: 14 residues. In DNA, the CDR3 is TGCGCCAGCAGCGGTTCGACAGGCCCCTACGAGCAGTACTTC. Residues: CASSGSTGPYEQYF.

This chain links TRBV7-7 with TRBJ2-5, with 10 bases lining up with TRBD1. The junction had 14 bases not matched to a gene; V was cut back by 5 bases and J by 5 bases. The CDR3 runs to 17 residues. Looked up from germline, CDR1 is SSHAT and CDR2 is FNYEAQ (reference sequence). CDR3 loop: CASSPGLRDRGDETQYF. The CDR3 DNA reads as TGTGCCAGCAGCCCGGGACTCCGGGACAGGGGCGACGAGACCCAGTACTTC.

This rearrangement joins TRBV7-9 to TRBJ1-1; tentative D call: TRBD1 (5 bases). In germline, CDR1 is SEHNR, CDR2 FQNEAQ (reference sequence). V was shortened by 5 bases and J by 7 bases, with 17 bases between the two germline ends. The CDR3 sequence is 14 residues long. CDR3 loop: CASSHRLGPLEAFF. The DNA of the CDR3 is TGTGCCAGCAGCCACAGGCTGGGGCCCCTTGAAGCTTTCTTT.

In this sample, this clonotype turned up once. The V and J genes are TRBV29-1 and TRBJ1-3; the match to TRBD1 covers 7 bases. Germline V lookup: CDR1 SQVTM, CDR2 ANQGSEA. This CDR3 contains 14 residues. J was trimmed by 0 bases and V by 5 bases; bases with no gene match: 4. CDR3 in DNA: TGCAGCGTTCCTACAGGGGCCTCTGGAAACACCATATATTTT. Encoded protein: CSVPTGASGNTIYF.

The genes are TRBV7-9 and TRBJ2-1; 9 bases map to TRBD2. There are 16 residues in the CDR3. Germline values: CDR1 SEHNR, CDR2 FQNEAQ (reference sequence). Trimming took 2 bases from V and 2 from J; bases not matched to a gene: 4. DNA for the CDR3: TGTGCCAGCAGCTTAAGGGCTAGCGGGGCCTACAATGAGCAGTTCTTC. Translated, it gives CASSLRASGAYNEQFF.

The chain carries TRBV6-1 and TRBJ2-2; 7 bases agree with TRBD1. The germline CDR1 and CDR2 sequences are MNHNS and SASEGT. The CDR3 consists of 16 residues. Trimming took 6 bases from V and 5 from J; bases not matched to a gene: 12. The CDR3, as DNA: TGTGCCAGCAGCACCCTGGGGCAGGGGGAAACCGGGGAGCTGTTTTTT. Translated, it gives CASSTLGQGETGELFF.

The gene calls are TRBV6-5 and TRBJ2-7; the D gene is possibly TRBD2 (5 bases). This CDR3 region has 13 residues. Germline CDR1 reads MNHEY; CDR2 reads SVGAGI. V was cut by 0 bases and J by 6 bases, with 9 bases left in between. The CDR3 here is CASSYSSGSEQYF. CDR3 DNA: TGTGCCAGCAGTTACTCGTCGGGGTCCGAGCAGTACTTC.

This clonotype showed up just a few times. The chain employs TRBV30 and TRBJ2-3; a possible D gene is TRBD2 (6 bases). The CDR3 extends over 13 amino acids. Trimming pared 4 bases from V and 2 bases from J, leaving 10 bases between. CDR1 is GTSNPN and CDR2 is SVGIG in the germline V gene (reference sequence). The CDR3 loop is CAWTRGTTDTQYF. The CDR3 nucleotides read TGTGCCTGGACTCGGGGGACCACAGATACGCAGTATTTT.

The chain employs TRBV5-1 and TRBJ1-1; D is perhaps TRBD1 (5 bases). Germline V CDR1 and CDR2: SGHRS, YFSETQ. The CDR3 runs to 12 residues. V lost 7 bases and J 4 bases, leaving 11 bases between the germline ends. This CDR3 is CASHGGSTEAFF. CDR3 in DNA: TGCGCCAGCCACGGGGGGAGCACTGAAGCTTTCTTT.

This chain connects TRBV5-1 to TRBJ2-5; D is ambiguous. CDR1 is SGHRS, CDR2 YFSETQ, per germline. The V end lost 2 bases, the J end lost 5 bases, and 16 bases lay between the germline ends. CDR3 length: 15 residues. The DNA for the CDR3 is TGCGCCAGCAGCTTCTCGCCCGAACTTTGGGAGACCCAGTACTTC. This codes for CASSFSPELWETQYF.

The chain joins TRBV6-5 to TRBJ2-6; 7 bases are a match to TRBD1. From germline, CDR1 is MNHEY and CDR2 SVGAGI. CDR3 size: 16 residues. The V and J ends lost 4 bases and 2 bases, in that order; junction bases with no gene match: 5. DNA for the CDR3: TGTGCCAGCAGTTCCTTTACAGGGGCTGGGGCCAACGTCCTGACTTTC. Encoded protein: CASSSFTGAGANVLTF.

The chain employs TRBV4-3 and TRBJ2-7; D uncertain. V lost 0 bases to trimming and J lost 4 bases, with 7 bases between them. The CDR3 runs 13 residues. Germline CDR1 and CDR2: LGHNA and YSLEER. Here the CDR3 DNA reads TGCGCCAGCAGCCAAGATTTTGCTTACGAGCAGTACTTC. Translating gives CASSQDFAYEQYF.

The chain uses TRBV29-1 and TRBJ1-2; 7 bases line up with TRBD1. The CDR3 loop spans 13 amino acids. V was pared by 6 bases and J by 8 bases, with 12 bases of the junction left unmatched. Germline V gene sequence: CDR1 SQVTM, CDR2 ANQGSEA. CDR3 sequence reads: CSVGDSLSIGYTF. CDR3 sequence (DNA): TGCAGCGTGGGGGACAGCCTCTCTATAGGCTACACCTTC.

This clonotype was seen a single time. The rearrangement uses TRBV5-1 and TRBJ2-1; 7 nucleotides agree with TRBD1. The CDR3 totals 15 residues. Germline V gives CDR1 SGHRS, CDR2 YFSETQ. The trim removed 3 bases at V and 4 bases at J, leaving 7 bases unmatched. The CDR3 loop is CASSSTPRGYNEQFF. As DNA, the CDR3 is TGCGCCAGCAGCTCCACCCCCAGGGGGTACAATGAGCAGTTCTTC.

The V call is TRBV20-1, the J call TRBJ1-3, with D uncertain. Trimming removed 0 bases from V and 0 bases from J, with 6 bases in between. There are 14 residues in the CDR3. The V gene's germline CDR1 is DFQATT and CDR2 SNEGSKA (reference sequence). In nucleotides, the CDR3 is TGCAGTGCTAGAGATTCCAGCTCTGGAAACACCATATATTTT. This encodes CSARDSSSGNTIYF.

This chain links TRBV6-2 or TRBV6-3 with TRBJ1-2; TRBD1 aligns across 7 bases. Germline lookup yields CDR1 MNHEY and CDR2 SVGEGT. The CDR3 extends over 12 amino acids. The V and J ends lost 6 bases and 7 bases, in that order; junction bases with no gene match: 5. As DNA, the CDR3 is TGTGCCAGCAGCCGACAGGGCCGTGGCTACACCTTC. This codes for CASSRQGRGYTF.

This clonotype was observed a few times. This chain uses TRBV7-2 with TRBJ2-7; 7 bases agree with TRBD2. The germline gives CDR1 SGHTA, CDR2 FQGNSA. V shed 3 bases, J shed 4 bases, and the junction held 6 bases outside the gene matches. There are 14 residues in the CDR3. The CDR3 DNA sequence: TGTGCCAGCAGCTTCGCGGGGGTTAAGTACGAGCAGTACTTC. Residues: CASSFAGVKYEQYF.